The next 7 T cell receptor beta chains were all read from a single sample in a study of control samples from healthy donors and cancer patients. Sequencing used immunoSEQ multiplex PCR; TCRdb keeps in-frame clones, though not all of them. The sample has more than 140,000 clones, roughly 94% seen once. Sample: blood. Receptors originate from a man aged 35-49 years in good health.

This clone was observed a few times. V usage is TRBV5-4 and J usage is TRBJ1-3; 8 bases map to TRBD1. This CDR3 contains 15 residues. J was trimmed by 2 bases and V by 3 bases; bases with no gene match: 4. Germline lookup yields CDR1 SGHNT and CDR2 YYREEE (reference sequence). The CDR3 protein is CASSSADRAGNTIYF. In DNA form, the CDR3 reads TGTGCCAGCAGCTCGGCGGACAGGGCTGGAAACACCATATATTTT.

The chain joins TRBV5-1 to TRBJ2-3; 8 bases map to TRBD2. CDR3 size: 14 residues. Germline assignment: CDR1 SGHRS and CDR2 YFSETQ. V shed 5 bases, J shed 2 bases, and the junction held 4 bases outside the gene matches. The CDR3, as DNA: TGCGCCAGCAGGGTAGCGGGGTTCACAGATACGCAGTATTTT. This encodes CASRVAGFTDTQYF.

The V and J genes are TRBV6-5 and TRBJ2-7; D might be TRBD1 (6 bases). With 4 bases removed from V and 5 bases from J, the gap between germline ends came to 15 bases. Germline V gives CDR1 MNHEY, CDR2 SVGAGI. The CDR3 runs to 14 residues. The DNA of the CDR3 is TGTGCCAGCAGTTGGGGAACAGGGAGCAACGAGCAGTACTTC. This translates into CASSWGTGSNEQYF.

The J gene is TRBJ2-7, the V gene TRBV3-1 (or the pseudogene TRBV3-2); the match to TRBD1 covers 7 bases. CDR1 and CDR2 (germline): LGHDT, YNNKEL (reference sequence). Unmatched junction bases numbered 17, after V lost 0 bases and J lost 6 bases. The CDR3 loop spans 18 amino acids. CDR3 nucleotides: TGTGCCAGCAGCCAAGACCGATATACACCGGGACAGCTATGCGAGCAGTACTTC. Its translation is CASSQDRYTPGQLCEQYF.

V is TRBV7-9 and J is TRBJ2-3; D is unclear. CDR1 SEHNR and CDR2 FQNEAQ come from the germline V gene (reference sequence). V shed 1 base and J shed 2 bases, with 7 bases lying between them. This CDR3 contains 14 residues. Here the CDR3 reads CASSLVGVTDTQYF. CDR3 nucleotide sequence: TGTGCCAGCAGCTTAGTTGGGGTCACAGATACGCAGTATTTT.

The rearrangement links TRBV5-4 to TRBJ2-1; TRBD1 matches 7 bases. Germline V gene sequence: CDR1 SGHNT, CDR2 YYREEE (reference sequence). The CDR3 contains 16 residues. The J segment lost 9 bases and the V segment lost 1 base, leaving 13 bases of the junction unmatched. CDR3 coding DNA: TGTGCCAGCAGCTTGACCGGGACAGCGCCGTTCTGTGAGCAGTTCTTC. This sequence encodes CASSLTGTAPFCEQFF.

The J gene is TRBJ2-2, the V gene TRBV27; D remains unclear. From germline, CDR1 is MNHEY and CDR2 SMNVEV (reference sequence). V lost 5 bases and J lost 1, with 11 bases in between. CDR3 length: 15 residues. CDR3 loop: CASSPFERNTGELFF. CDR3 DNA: TGTGCCAGCAGTCCCTTCGAGCGGAACACCGGGGAGCTGTTTTTT.